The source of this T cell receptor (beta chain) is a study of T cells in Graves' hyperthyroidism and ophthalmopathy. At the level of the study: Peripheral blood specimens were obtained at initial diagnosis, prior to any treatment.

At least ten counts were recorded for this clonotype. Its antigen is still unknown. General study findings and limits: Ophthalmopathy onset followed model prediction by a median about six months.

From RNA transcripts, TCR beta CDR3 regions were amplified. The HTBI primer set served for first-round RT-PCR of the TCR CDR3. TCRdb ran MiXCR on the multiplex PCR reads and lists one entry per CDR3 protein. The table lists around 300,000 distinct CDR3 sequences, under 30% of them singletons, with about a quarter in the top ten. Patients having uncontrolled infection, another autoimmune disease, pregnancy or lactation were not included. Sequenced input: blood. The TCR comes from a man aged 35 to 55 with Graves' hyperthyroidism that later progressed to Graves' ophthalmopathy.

CDR3 in amino acids: CASTGTGGSGETQYF. CDR3 coding DNA: TGTGCCAGCACAGGAACCGGCGGGAGCGGGGAGACCCAGTACTTC. The chain carries TRBV6-5 and TRBJ2-5; 7 bases are shared with TRBD2. V was pared by 7 bases and J by 5 bases, with 13 bases of the junction left unmatched. This CDR3 comprises 15 residues. Germline assignment: CDR1 MNHEY and CDR2 SVGAGI.